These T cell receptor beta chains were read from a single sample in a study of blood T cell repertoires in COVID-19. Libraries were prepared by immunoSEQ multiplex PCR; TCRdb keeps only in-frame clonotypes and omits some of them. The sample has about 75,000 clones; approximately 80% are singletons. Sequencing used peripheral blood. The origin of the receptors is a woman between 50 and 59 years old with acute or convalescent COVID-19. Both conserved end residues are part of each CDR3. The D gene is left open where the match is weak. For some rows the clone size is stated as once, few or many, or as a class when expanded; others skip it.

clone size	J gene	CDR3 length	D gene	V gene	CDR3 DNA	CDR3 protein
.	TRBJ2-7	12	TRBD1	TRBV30	TGTGCCTGCACGGGACAGGGCTACGAGCAGTACTTC	CACTGQGYEQYF
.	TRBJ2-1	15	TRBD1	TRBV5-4	TGTGCCAGCAGCCGCCGGACAGGGGTCTGGGATGAGCAGTTCTTC	CASSRRTGVWDEQFF
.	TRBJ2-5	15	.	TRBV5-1	TGCGCCAGCAGCTCCATCGGGCGGGGTGAAGAGACCCAGTACTTC	CASSSIGRGEETQYF
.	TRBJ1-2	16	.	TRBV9	TGTGCCAGCGGCTCCATGACTGGGGGCGCCAACTATGGCTACACCTTC	CASGSMTGGANYGYTF
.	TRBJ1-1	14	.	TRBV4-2	TGTGCCAGCAGCGGAAGGGGGGGGAACACTGAAGCTTTCTTT	CASSGRGGNTEAFF
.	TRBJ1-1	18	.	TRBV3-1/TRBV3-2	TGTGCCAGCAGCCAAGATAGAGTCGGGGGGGTGGTGAACACTGAAGCTTTCTTT	CASSQDRVGGVVNTEAFF
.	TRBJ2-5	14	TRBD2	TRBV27	TGTGCCAGCAGTCATAGCGGGGTAGGGGAGACCCAGTACTTC	CASSHSGVGETQYF
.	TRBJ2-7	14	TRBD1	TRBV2	TGTGCCAGCAGGGAGTTCACAGGGGTCTACGAGCAGTACTTC	CASREFTGVYEQYF
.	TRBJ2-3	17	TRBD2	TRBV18	TGTGCCAGCTCACCCGGACTAGCGGGGGGCTCCGGAGATACGCAGTATTTT	CASSPGLAGGSGDTQYF
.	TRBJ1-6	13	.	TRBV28	TGTGCCAGCATTGACCGAGACTATTCACCCCTCCACTTT	CASIDRDYSPLHF
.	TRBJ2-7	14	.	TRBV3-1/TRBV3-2	TGTGCCAGCAGCCAAGTTGGGAGGTCCTACGAGCAGTACTTC	CASSQVGRSYEQYF
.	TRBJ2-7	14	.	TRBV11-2	TGTGCCAGCAGCTTAGAAACTACACCCGACGAGCAGTACTTC	CASSLETTPDEQYF
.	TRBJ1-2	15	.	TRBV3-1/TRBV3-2	TGTGCCAGCAGCCAAGTGGGCTGGCAGATCTATGGCTACACCTTC	CASSQVGWQIYGYTF
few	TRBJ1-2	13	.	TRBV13	TGTGCCAGCAGCCCTAGGACAGTTCCGAGCTACACCTTC	CASSPRTVPSYTF
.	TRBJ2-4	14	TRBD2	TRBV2	TGTGCCAGCAGAGTAGCGGGGGCCAAAAACATTCAGTACTTC	CASRVAGAKNIQYF
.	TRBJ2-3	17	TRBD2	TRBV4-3	TGCGCCAGCAGCCAAGATTGCAGCGGGAGGGCCCAAGATACGCAGTATTTT	CASSQDCSGRAQDTQYF
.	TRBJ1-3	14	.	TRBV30	TGTGCCTGGAGTGTACTTTTCCCTGGAAACACCATATATTTT	CAWSVLFPGNTIYF
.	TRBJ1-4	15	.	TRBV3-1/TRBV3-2	TGTGCCAGCAGCCAAGGGGCAGGTAGGAATGAAAAACTGTTTTTT	CASSQGAGRNEKLFF
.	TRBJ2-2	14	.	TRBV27	TGTGCCAGCAGCCCCCAAACTCGCACCGGGGAGCTGTTTTTT	CASSPQTRTGELFF
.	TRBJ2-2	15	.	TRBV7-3	TGTGCCAGCAGCTTAAATCCAGGGAACACCGGGGAGCTGTTTTTT	CASSLNPGNTGELFF
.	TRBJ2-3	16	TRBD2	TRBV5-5	TGTGCCAGCAGCTTGGTGTTAGCGGGCAGCACAGATACGCAGTATTTT	CASSLVLAGSTDTQYF
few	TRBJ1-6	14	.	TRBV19	TGTGCCACCACTCGGACGGGCGGGTCCTCACCCCTCCACTTT	CATTRTGGSSPLHF
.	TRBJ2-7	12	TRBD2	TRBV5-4	TGTGCCAGCAGCAGGACTAGCGGGGAGCAGTACTTC	CASSRTSGEQYF
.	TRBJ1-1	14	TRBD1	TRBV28	TGTGCCAGCAGTTTATGGGCAGGGGGCACTGAAGCTTTCTTT	CASSLWAGGTEAFF
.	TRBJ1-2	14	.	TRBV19	TGTGCCAGTAGTATAGATGAGGCCTCGGGGGGCTACACCTTC	CASSIDEASGGYTF
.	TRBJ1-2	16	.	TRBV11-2	TGTGCCAGCAGCTCCCCGCGGGGAGGGGCGAACTATGGCTACACCTTC	CASSSPRGGANYGYTF
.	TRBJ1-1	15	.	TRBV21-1	TGTGCCAGCAGCCCACCGACAGGGTATGGGACTGAAGCTTTCTTT	CASSPPTGYGTEAFF
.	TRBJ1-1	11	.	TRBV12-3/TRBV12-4	TGTGCCAGCAGGCCAGACACTGAAGCTTTCTTT	CASRPDTEAFF
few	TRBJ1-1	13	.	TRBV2	TGTGCCAGCAGTGAAGGGACACTTGGTGAAGCTTTCTTT	CASSEGTLGEAFF
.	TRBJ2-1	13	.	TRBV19	TGTGCCAGTAAGGCTAGCTCCTACAATGAGCAGTTCTTC	CASKASSYNEQFF
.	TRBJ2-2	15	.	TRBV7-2	TGTGCCAGCAGCCACGACCAGGGGAACACCGGGGAGCTGTTTTTT	CASSHDQGNTGELFF
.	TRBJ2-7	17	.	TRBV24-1	TGTGCCACCAGTGTCTTACCGACAGTTCACGCTTCCTACGAGCAGTACTTC	CATSVLPTVHASYEQYF
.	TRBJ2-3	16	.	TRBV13	TGTGCCAGCAGCTTAGGACAGACCTATAGCACAGATACGCAGTATTTT	CASSLGQTYSTDTQYF
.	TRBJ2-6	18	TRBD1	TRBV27	TGTGCCAGCAGTTTCGCTGGACAGGGTTTCTCTGGGGCCAACGTCCTGACTTTC	CASSFAGQGFSGANVLTF
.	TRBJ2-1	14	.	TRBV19	TGTGCCAGTAGCATAAACACTAGGCGCAATGAGCAGTTCTTC	CASSINTRRNEQFF
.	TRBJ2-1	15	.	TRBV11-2	TGTGCCAGCAGCTTAGACGATATGGGGGGCAATGAGCAGTTCTTC	CASSLDDMGGNEQFF
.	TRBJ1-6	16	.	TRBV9	TGTGCCAGCAACCGAGAAGGGAGCTCCTATAATTCACCCCTCCACTTT	CASNREGSSYNSPLHF
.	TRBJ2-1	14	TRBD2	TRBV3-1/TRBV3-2	TGTGCCAGCAGCCAAGGTGGGGCGGGAGGTCCGCAGTTCTTC	CASSQGGAGGPQFF
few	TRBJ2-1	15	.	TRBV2	TGTGCCAGCAGCTACGACACCAGCTCCTACAATGAGCAGTTCTTC	CASSYDTSSYNEQFF
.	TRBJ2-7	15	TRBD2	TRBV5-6	TGTGCCAGCAGCTTAGGTGGGGGGGACTTCTACGAGCAGTACTTC	CASSLGGGDFYEQYF
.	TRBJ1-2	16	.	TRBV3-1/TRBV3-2	TGTGCCAGCAGCCAAGTCCAGGACAGAATCGACTATGGCTACACCTTC	CASSQVQDRIDYGYTF